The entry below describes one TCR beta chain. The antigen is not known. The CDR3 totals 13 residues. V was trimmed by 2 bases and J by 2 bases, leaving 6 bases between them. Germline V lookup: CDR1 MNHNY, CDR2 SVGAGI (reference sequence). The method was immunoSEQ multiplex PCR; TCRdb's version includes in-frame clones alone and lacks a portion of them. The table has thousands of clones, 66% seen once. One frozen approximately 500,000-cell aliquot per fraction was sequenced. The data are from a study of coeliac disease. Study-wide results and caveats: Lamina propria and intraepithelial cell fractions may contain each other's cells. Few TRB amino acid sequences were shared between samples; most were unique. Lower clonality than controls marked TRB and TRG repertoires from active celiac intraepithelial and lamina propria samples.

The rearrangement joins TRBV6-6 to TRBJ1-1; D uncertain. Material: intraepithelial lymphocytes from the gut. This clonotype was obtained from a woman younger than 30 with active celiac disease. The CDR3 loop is CASSYEGNTEAFF. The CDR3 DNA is TGTGCCAGCAGTTACGAGGGAAACACTGAAGCTTTCTTT.